This entry lists 14 T cell receptor beta chains sequenced from one sample in a study of response to subunit inactivated influenza vaccine. TCRdb reanalysed the RT-PCR reads using MiXCR and keeps one entry per CDR3 protein. The table has about 500,000 distinct CDR3 sequences, approximately 15% seen once; the top ten hold roughly 3%. The source material was CD4+ T cells sorted from PBMCs, sampled around 25 months after vaccination. These receptor sequences come from a man between 45 and 75 years old who received an inactivated influenza vaccine.

This chain connects TRBV4-1 to TRBJ2-5; 9 bases align to TRBD1. CDR1 and CDR2 from the germline V gene are MGHRA and YSYEKL. This CDR3 region has 15 residues. V gave up 2 bases and J gave up 4 bases; unmatched junction bases: 5. As DNA, the CDR3 is TGCGCCAGCAGCCAACCCAGGACAGGGGCAGAGACCCAGTACTTC. Amino acids: CASSQPRTGAETQYF.

In its sample, this clonotype was seen a few times. This chain joins TRBV20-1 and TRBJ2-7; 9 positions agree with TRBD1. The V and J ends lost 5 bases and 2 bases, in that order; junction bases with no gene match: 7. The CDR3 sequence is 14 residues long. Germline CDR1 and CDR2: DFQATT and SNEGSKA (reference sequence). This chain's CDR3 is CSADRGVRTYEQYF. CDR3 DNA sequence: TGCAGTGCTGACAGGGGGGTAAGAACCTACGAGCAGTACTTC.

This chain connects TRBV12-3 or TRBV12-4 to TRBJ2-2; 10 bases align to TRBD1. This CDR3 comprises 14 residues. Trimming cost V 11 bases and J 2 bases; bases outside gene matches: 5. As DNA, the CDR3 is TGTGCCTGGGGGACAGGGGCCAACACCGGGGAGCTGTTTTTT. It codes for CAWGTGANTGELFF.

This chain joins TRBV18 and TRBJ2-3, with a tentative D call TRBD2 (5 bases). The CDR3 has 14 residues. Germline assignment: CDR1 KGHSH and CDR2 LQKENI. V dropped 1 base and J dropped 5 bases, with 10 bases sitting between them. CDR3 sequence reads: CASSPRPGRDTQYF. In DNA form, the CDR3 reads TGTGCCAGCTCACCACGCCCGGGAAGAGATACGCAGTATTTT.

This clonotype was counted between two and nine times. The rearrangement joins TRBV6-2 or TRBV6-3 to TRBJ1-1, with D maybe TRBD1 (6 bases). Germline-derived CDR1 and CDR2 are MNHEY and SVGEGT. The CDR3 spans 15 residues. Trimming removed 5 bases from V and 5 bases from J, with 18 bases in between. The CDR3 nucleotides read TGTGCCAGCAGTAGAAGCCGGGACACCCCGACTGAAGCTTTCTTT. This sequence encodes CASSRSRDTPTEAFF.

There are many counts of this clonotype. The V call is TRBV11-2, the J call TRBJ2-7; D gene unclear. The V gene lost 5 bases and the J gene lost 5 bases, with 7 bases spanning the gap. The CDR3 loop spans 11 amino acids. The germline gives CDR1 SGHAT, CDR2 FQNNGV. Written as DNA, the CDR3 is TGTGCCAGCAGCGACTTTGACGAGCAGTACTTC. It specifies CASSDFDEQYF.

There are many counts of this clonotype. J is TRBJ1-5 and V is TRBV15, with D unresolved. This CDR3 is 14 amino acids long. V lost 0 bases to trimming and J lost 7 bases, with 10 bases between them. Germline loops: CDR1 LNHNV, CDR2 YYDKDF (reference sequence). The CDR3 here is CATSREQISQPQHF. CDR3 coding DNA: TGTGCCACCAGCAGAGAACAAATCAGCCAGCCCCAGCATTTT.

This clonotype came up a few times. V usage is TRBV7-8 and J usage is TRBJ2-7; TRBD1 agrees at 9 bases. Germline lookup yields CDR1 SGHVS and CDR2 FQNEAQ. The CDR3 is 15 amino acids. After removal of 2 bases from V and 2 bases from J, the junction contained 4 bases not matched to a gene. In nucleotides, the CDR3 is TGTGCCAGCAGCTTATCGGGACAGGGAGCCTACGAGCAGTACTTC. Translating it yields CASSLSGQGAYEQYF.

The sample holds a few counts of this clonotype. The chain couples TRBV11-2 to TRBJ2-3; D possibly uses TRBD1 or TRBD2 (5 bases each). This CDR3 has 17 amino acids. Germline V gives CDR1 SGHAT, CDR2 FQNNGV. Deletions cut 5 bases from V and 2 bases from J, with 20 bases between. The CDR3 here is CASSLRGGAGFTDTQYF. The CDR3 DNA reads as TGTGCCAGCAGCCTTCGGGGTGGGGCTGGATTCACAGATACGCAGTATTTT.

Ten or more counts support this clonotype. V and J are TRBV6-1 and TRBJ1-2, with D possibly TRBD1 on 5 matching bases. Germline V gene sequence: CDR1 MNHNS, CDR2 SASEGT. Trimming left V 6 bases short and J 4 bases short, with 12 bases between. The CDR3 has 13 residues. The DNA of the CDR3 is TGTGCCAGCAGCGGAGCCAGGGCCTATGGCTACACCTTC. It is translated as CASSGARAYGYTF.

CDR3 nucleotides: TGTGCCAGCAGCCGGGACAAAGGAACTCACGGGGAGCTGTTTTTT. This codes for CASSRDKGTHGELFF. The chain employs TRBV27 and TRBJ2-2; a possible D gene is TRBD1 (6 bases). In germline, CDR1 is MNHEY, CDR2 SMNVEV (reference sequence). V lost 6 bases to trimming and J lost 7 bases, with 18 bases between them. The CDR3 is made up of 15 amino acids.

This chain connects TRBV20-1 to TRBJ2-5, with D maybe TRBD2 (6 bases). CDR3 length equals 13 residues. Trimming took 5 bases from V and 0 from J, leaving 10 bases between them. Germline CDR1 and CDR2: DFQATT and SNEGSKA (reference sequence). CDR3: CSAPLAYQETQYF. DNA for the CDR3: TGCAGTGCTCCGCTAGCGTACCAAGAGACCCAGTACTTC.

In this sample, this clonotype turned up a few times. The chain carries TRBV9 and TRBJ2-3; D ambiguous. V was cut by 0 bases and J by 2 bases, with 10 bases left in between. The CDR3 consists of 15 residues. CDR1 and CDR2 (germline): SGDLS, YYNGEE. The CDR3 DNA follows: TGTGCCAGCAGCGTAGCGGGCCATCCCACAGATACGCAGTATTTT. The encoded protein is CASSVAGHPTDTQYF.

A few counts support this clonotype. This chain connects TRBV6-1 to TRBJ1-3; D gene unclear. CDR3 size: 15 residues. Germline CDR1 MNHNS, CDR2 SASEGT. V gave up 7 bases and J gave up 0 bases, with 13 bases separating them. CDR3 sequence reads: CASTSGAASGNTIYF. CDR3 sequence (DNA): TGTGCCAGCACGAGTGGAGCTGCCTCTGGAAACACCATATATTTT.